These T cell receptor beta chains were read from a single sample in a study of blood T cells in healthy people across ages. Each CDR3 protein gets one entry after TCRdb re-called the 5' RACE reads with MiXCR. Altogether 250,000 to 300,000 distinct CDR3 sequences are present, 25% to 30% being singletons, with the ten largest covering 29%. Sequenced material: blood. The receptors derive from a woman in her sixties or seventies in good health. Both conserved end residues are part of each CDR3. Each record gives: J gene, clone size, D gene, V gene, CDR3 protein, CDR3 DNA. D genes are given only for firm matches. Clone size is shown for a subset of rows, as once, few, many or a class of expanded clone.

TRBJ2-5 NA NA TRBV6-1 CASSGLSGFQETQYF TGTGCCAGCAGTGGCCTTTCAGGGTTCCAAGAGACCCAGTACTTC
TRBJ1-4 few NA TRBV5-5 CASSFQPTNEKLFF TGTGCCAGCAGCTTTCAGCCAACTAATGAAAAACTGTTTTTT
TRBJ2-7 few NA TRBV10-3 CAISDSWKYEQYF TGTGCCATCTCGGACTCATGGAAGTACGAGCAGTACTTC
TRBJ2-2 NA NA TRBV20-1 CSARGSINTGELFF TGCAGTGCTCGGGGGTCCATAAACACCGGGGAGCTGTTTTTT
TRBJ2-4 NA TRBD1 TRBV3-1 CASSRGGAKQNIQYF TGTGCCAGCAGCCGAGGGGGCGCAAAACAAAACATTCAGTACTTC
TRBJ1-2 NA NA TRBV29-1 CSVSSFSSEYGYTF TGCAGCGTCTCGTCCTTCTCTTCGGAGTATGGCTACACCTTC
TRBJ2-1 NA TRBD2 TRBV20-1 CSARDRGDVASYNEQFF TGCAGTGCTAGAGACCGGGGGGACGTAGCCTCCTACAATGAGCAGTTCTTC
TRBJ2-7 few NA TRBV29-1 CSVEVGQAYEQYF TGCAGCGTTGAAGTAGGACAAGCCTACGAGCAGTACTTC
TRBJ2-1 NA NA TRBV6-5 CASRIGPNRNEQFF TGTGCCAGCAGGATAGGACCGAATAGGAATGAGCAGTTCTTC
TRBJ2-2 NA TRBD1 TRBV29-1 CSVFIGTGVSGELFF TGCAGCGTTTTTATCGGGACAGGGGTGAGCGGGGAGCTGTTTTTT
TRBJ2-5 NA NA TRBV5-1 CASSRREGEETQYF TGCGCCAGCAGCCGGCGTGAAGGGGAAGAGACCCAGTACTTC
TRBJ2-5 NA TRBD1 TRBV5-1 CASSFTGGEQETQYF TGCGCCAGCAGCTTTACAGGGGGTGAACAAGAGACCCAGTACTTC